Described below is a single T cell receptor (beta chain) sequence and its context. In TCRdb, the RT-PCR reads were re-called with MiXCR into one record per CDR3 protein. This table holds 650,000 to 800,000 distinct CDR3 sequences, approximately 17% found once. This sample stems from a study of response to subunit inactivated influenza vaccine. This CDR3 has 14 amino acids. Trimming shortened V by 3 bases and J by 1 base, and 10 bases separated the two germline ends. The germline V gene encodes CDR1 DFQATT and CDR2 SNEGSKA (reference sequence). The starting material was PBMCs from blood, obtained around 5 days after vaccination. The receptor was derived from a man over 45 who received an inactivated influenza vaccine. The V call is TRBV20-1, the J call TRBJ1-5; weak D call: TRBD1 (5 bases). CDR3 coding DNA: TGCAGTGCTAGGTTCGGGGACAGCAATCAGCCCCAGCATTTT. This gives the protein CSARFGDSNQPQHF.